This T cell receptor (beta chain) is drawn from a study of vaccination and CD4 T cells after COVID-19. The table lists this clonotype with a few counts. Antigen specificity is unknown. With the Oncomine TCR Beta short-read assay, DNA from cultured CD4+ T cells was sequenced. Each CDR3 protein is one row after TCRdb ran MiXCR on the PCR reads. The data contain more than 15,000 distinct CDR3 sequences, more than 40% of them seen just once; the ten biggest clones take up more than 4%. Germline V gene sequence: CDR1 MNHNS, CDR2 SASEGT. The CDR3 has 13 amino acids. V lost 5 bases and J 2 bases, leaving 10 bases between the germline ends. Treatment defined: approximately 11-day PBMC culture with coronavirus spike peptide pools or control peptides (ViraFEST assay).

The source was CD4+ T cells from blood, cultured in vitro, collected before SARS-CoV-2 vaccination. The chain employs TRBV6-1 and TRBJ2-7, with D possibly called TRBD1 or TRBD2 (5 bases each). The sequence was obtained from a human donor who had recovered from COVID-19. DNA for the CDR3: TGTGCCAGCAGTAGGGACGGGACCTACGAGCAGTACTTC. It specifies CASSRDGTYEQYF.